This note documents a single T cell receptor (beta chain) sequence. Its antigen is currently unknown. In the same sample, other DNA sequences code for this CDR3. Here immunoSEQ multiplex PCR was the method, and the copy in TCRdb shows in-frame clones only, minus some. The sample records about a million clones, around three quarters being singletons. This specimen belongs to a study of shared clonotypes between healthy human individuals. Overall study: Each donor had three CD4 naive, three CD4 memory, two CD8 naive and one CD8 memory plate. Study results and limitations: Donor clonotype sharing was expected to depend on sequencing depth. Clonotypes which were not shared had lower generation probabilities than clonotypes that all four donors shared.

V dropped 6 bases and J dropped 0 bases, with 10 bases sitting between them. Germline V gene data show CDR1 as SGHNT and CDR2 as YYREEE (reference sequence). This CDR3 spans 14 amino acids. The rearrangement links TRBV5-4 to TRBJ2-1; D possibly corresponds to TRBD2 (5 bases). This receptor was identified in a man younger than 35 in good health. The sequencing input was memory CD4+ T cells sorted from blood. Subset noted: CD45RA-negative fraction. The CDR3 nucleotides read TGTGCCAGCACTTCGGGGAGCTCCTACAATGAGCAGTTCTTC. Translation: CASTSGSSYNEQFF.